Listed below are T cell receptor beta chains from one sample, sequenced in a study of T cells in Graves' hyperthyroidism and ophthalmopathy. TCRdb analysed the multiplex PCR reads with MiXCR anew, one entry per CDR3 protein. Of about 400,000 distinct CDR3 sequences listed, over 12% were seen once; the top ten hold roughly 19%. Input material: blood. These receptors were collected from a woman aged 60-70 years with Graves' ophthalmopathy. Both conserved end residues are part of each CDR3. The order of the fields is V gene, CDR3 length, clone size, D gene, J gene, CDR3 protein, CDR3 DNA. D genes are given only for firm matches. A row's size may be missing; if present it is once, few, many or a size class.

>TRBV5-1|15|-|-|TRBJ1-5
CAERAGGISNQPQHF
TGCGCCGAAAGGGCCGGGGGGATTAGCAATCAGCCCCAGCATTTT
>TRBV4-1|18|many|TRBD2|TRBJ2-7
CASSQKIGLAGQFYEQYF
TGCGCCAGCAGCCAAAAGATCGGACTAGCGGGACAATTTTACGAGCAGTACTTC
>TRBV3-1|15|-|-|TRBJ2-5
CASSSNRGTKETQYF
TGTGCCAGCAGCAGTAACCGGGGGACGAAAGAGACCCAGTACTTC
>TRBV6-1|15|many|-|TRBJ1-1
CASSEFVSMNTEAFF
TGTGCCAGCAGTGAATTCGTTTCTATGAACACTGAAGCTTTCTTT
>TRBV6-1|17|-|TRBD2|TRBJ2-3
CASTRTSGWGGTDTQYF
TGTGCCAGCACCCGGACTAGCGGGTGGGGGGGCACAGATACGCAGTATTTT
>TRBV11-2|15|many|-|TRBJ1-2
CASSLVGQGRYGYTF
TGTGCCAGCAGCTTAGTCGGGCAGGGACGCTATGGCTACACCTTC
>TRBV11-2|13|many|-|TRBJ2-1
CASNLYYGDEQFF
TGTGCCAGCAACCTTTACTACGGGGATGAGCAGTTCTTC
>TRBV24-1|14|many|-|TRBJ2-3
CATSDPAGADTQYF
TGTGCCACCAGTGATCCCGCGGGCGCTGATACGCAGTATTTT
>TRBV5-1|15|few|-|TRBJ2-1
CASSWRQDSYNEQFF
TGCGCCAGCAGCTGGCGACAGGACTCCTACAATGAGCAGTTCTTC
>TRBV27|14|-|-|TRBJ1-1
CASSRDTGDTGAFF
TGTGCCAGCAGTCGGGACACCGGGGACACTGGAGCTTTCTTT
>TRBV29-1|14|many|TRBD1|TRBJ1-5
CSVGDRGVGQPQHF
TGCAGCGTGGGGGACAGGGGGGTTGGTCAGCCCCAGCATTTT
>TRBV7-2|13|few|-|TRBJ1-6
CASSLMVGSPLHF
TGTGCCAGCAGCTTAATGGTCGGCTCACCCCTCCACTTT
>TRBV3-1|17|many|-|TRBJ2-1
CASSLGRTFSSYNEQFF
TGTGCCAGCAGCCTCGGGCGGACCTTTAGCTCCTACAATGAGCAGTTCTTC
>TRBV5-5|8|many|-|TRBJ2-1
CASNEQFF
TGTGCCAGCAATGAGCAGTTCTTC
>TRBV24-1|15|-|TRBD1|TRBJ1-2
CATSEPNRGGDGYTF
TGTGCCACCAGTGAGCCGAACAGGGGAGGTGATGGCTACACCTTC
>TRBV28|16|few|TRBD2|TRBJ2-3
CASRLPGLAGTDTQYF
TGTGCCAGCAGGCTCCCGGGACTAGCGGGAACGGATACGCAGTATTTT
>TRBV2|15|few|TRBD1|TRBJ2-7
CASSSRGTGPLEQYF
TGTGCCAGCAGTTCACGCGGGACAGGGCCTTTAGAGCAGTACTTC
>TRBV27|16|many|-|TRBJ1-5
CASTAGGTGHNQPQHF
TGTGCCAGCACCGCGGGGGGAACAGGCCACAATCAGCCCCAGCATTTT
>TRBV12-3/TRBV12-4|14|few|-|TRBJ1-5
CASSLLGLNQPQHF
TGTGCCAGCAGTTTGCTGGGGCTAAATCAGCCCCAGCATTTT
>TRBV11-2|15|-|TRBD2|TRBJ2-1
CASSSGTSGGGEQFF
TGTGCCAGCAGCAGCGGGACTAGCGGGGGTGGGGAGCAGTTCTTC
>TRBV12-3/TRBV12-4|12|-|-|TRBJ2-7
CASSPTSSGQYF
TGTGCCAGCAGCCCAACTAGTAGTGGGCAGTACTTC
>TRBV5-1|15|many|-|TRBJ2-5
CASSLYAGNQETQYF
TGCGCCAGCAGCTTGTACGCGGGAAACCAAGAGACCCAGTACTTC
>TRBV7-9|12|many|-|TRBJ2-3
CASSAWGDTQYF
TGTGCCAGCAGCGCGTGGGGGGATACGCAGTATTTT
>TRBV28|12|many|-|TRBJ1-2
CASSLQGGGYTF
TGTGCCAGCAGTTTGCAAGGGGGTGGCTACACCTTC
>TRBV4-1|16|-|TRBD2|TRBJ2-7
CASSPGLVRGTYEQYF
TGCGCCAGCAGCCCTGGACTAGTACGGGGGACCTACGAGCAGTACTTC
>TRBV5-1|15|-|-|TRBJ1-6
CASSLDGGRGSPLHF
TGCGCCAGCAGCTTGGATGGGGGGCGCGGTTCACCCCTCCACTTT
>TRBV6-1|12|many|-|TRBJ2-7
CASSYQGNEQYF
TGTGCCAGCAGTTATCAGGGCAACGAGCAGTACTTC
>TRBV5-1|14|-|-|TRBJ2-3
CASSPTGPTDTQYF
TGCGCCAGCAGCCCGACCGGACCCACAGATACGCAGTATTTT
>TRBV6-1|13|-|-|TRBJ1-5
CAAGGGANQPQHF
TGTGCCGCCGGAGGGGGGGCCAATCAGCCCCAGCATTTT
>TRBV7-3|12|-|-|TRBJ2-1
CASSLRGVEQFF
TGTGCCAGCAGCTTAAGAGGGGTTGAGCAGTTCTTC
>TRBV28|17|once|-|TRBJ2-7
CASSPIVRESPLYEQYF
TGTGCCAGCAGCCCCATTGTGAGGGAATCCCCCCTCTACGAGCAGTACTTC
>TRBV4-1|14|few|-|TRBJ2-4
CARWGGLAKNIQYF
TGCGCCAGGTGGGGGGGCCTAGCCAAAAACATTCAGTACTTC
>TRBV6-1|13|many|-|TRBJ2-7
CASMETVSYEQYF
TGTGCCAGCATGGAGACTGTCTCCTACGAGCAGTACTTC
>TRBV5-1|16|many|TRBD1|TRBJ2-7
CASNYGGTGEFYEQYF
TGCGCCAGCAACTACGGCGGGACAGGGGAGTTCTACGAGCAGTACTTC
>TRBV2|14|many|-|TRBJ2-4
CASRAGVGENIQYF
TGTGCCAGCAGAGCAGGGGTCGGGGAAAACATTCAGTACTTC
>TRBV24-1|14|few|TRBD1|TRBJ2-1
CATSDFDRGHEQFF
TGTGCCACCAGTGATTTTGACAGGGGACATGAGCAGTTCTTC
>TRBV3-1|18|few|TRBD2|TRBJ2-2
CASSPTGGGGPFDGELFF
TGTGCCAGCAGCCCCACCGGGGGCGGGGGGCCTTTTGACGGGGAGCTGTTTTTT
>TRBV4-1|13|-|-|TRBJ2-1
CASSQDNGGNQFF
TGCGCCAGCAGCCAAGACAATGGGGGAAACCAGTTCTTC
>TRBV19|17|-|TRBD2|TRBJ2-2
CASSILIAGPNTGELFF
TGTGCCAGTAGTATTTTGATAGCGGGACCGAACACCGGGGAGCTGTTTTTT
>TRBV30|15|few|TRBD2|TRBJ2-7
CAWSEGLAGVGEQYF
TGTGCCTGGAGTGAGGGACTAGCGGGAGTCGGCGAGCAGTACTTC
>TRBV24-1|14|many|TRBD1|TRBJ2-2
CATSKQGAFGELFF
TGTGCCACGAGCAAACAGGGGGCGTTCGGGGAGCTGTTTTTT
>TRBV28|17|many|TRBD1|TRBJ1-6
CASSLIGTGTNNSPLHF
TGTGCCAGCAGTTTAATCGGGACAGGGACCAATAATTCACCCCTCCACTTT